These 10 T cell receptor beta chains were sequenced from one sample in a study of early T cells in non-severe SARS-CoV-2 infection listed by TCRdb under 2021. The library was prepared using 5' RACE. Sequenced using a NextSeq 500. In TCRdb, the public reads were trimmed at Q25 with fastp and aligned with MiXCR, with productive beta chains retained. CDR3 protein sequences are deduplicated, and each keeps its most common genes and DNA. The sample table contains about 26,000 distinct CDR3 sequences; only one count was recorded for 5% to 6.5% of them. The ten largest clones add up to 3% to 5% of the sample. The sample consisted of whole blood. These receptors originate from an adult who was a healthcare worker with PCR-confirmed SARS-CoV-2 infection or an uninfected control (not recorded which).

The table lists this clonotype with many counts. This chain uses TRBV7-2 with TRBJ1-2, with TRBD1 identical over 9 bases. The V segment lost 2 bases and the J segment 6 bases; nucleotides outside the gene matches: 7. The CDR3 totals 15 residues. CDR1 is SGHTA, CDR2 FQGNSA, per germline. For the CDR3, the DNA is TGTGCCAGCAGCTTATTCACAGGGGGCGATCATGGCTACACCTTC. This encodes CASSLFTGGDHGYTF. Full variable domain (missing parts from reference TRBV7-2 and TRBJ1-2): GAGVSQSPSNKVTEKGKDVELRCDPISGHTALYWYRQSLGQGLEFLIYFQGNSAPDKSGLPSDRFSAERTGGSVSTLTIQRTQQEDSAVYLCASSLFTGGDHGYTFGSGTRLTVV.

In its sample, this clonotype was seen many times. The J gene is TRBJ1-3, the V gene TRBV27; TRBD1 is a possible D gene (6 bases). The CDR3 has 15 residues. Trimming pared 4 bases from V and 3 bases from J, leaving 13 bases between. Per germline, CDR1 MNHEY and CDR2 SMNVEV (reference sequence). The CDR3 region is CASSSSGVDGNTIYF. DNA of the CDR3: TGTGCCAGCAGTTCATCAGGGGTAGATGGAAACACCATATATTTT.

In regard to this clonotype: Compared with germline, one end of the junction differs, possibly owing to a read error. CDR3 bases: TGTGCCAGCAGCTTAGATCGTGTCGGCTTTGAAGTTTTCTTT. Residues: CASSLDRVGFEVFF. The chain links TRBV11-2 to TRBJ1-1; D is ambiguous. The CDR3 totals 14 residues. Germline assignment: CDR1 SGHAT and CDR2 FQNNGV. Together with reference TRBV11-2 and TRBJ1-1, the CDR3 gives the full variable domain: EAGVAQSPRYKIIEKRQSVAFWCNPISGHATLYWYQQILGQGPKLLIQFQNNGVVDDSQLPKDRFSAERLKGVDSTLKIQPAKLEDSAVYLCASSLDRVGFEVFFGQGTRLTVV.

The rearrangement joins TRBV5-1 to TRBJ1-1; D remains ambiguous. The CDR3 consists of 17 residues. The germline CDR1 and CDR2 sequences are SGHRS and YFSETQ. The V and J ends lost 0 bases and 8 bases respectively, with 23 bases between them. As DNA, the CDR3 is TGCGCCAGCAGCTTGGGTCCCGGCAGTGGGAACACTGAGGAAGCTTTCTTT. Protein product: CASSLGPGSGNTEEAFF. The whole variable domain, filled in from reference TRBV5-1 and TRBJ1-1, reads KAGVTQTPRYLIKTRGQQVTLSCSPISGHRSVSWYQQTPGQGLQFLFEYFSETQRNKGNFPGRFSGRQFSNSRSEMNVSTLELGDSALYLCASSLGPGSGNTEEAFFGQGTRLTVV.

This clonotype came up many times. The genes are TRBV28 and TRBJ2-2, with D maybe TRBD1 (6 bases). CDR1 and CDR2 (germline): MDHEN, SYDVKM. Trimming took 3 bases from V and 2 from J, leaving 13 bases between them. The CDR3 contains 16 residues. CDR3 protein: CASSFSGRGNTGELFF. The CDR3 bases are TGTGCCAGCAGTTTCTCTGGCAGGGGTAACACCGGGGAGCTGTTTTTT.

The J gene is TRBJ1-2, the V gene TRBV5-1; D is undetermined. CDR3 length: 13 residues. The V end lost 0 bases, the J end lost 4 bases, and 7 bases lay between the germline ends. Germline V gene data show CDR1 as SGHRS and CDR2 as YFSETQ. The CDR3: CASSLEFGYGYTF. Here the CDR3 DNA reads TGCGCCAGCAGCTTGGAGTTCGGCTATGGCTACACCTTC.

This clonotype was seen many times. The gene calls are TRBV12-3 or TRBV12-4 and TRBJ2-3; the D gene could be TRBD1 or TRBD2 (5 bases each). V lost 6 bases and J lost 4, with 17 bases in between. This CDR3 is 15 amino acids long. This chain's CDR3 is CASSPHQLGADTQYF. The CDR3 DNA is TGTGCCAGCAGCCCCCATCAACTGGGGGCAGATACGCAGTATTTT.

This clonotype was counted ten times or more. The rearrangement links TRBV7-3 to TRBJ1-5; D remains unclear. The CDR3 is made up of 14 amino acids. Germline CDR1 and CDR2: SGHTA and FQGTGA. V was pared by 5 bases and J by 2 bases, with 10 bases between. The DNA for the CDR3 is TGTGCCAGCAGCCCACGGGGAGGCAATCAGCCCCAGCATTTT. Its translation: CASSPRGGNQPQHF.

This clonotype came up many times. In DNA form, the CDR3 reads TGTGCCAGCAGCTCGGGGACCAACTACAATGAGCAGTTCTTC. It specifies CASSSGTNYNEQFF. V is TRBV7-9 and J is TRBJ2-1; D is perhaps TRBD1 or TRBD2 (5 bases each). Germline CDR1 reads SEHNR; CDR2 reads FQNEAQ (reference sequence). The CDR3 runs 14 residues. The germline V and J ends were trimmed by 4 bases and 3 bases, with 10 bases remaining between them.

Points on this clonotype: A read error is possible here, since a much larger clone lies one base away. The V and J genes are TRBV30 and TRBJ2-1; D may match TRBD1 or TRBD2 (6 bases each). The CDR3 contains 16 residues. Germline lookup yields CDR1 GTSNPN and CDR2 SVGIG (reference sequence). The CDR3 DNA reads as TGTGCCTGGAGATCGGGTTCGGGGGCAGCCTACAATGAGCAGATCTTC. Amino acids: CAWRSGSGAAYNEQIF.